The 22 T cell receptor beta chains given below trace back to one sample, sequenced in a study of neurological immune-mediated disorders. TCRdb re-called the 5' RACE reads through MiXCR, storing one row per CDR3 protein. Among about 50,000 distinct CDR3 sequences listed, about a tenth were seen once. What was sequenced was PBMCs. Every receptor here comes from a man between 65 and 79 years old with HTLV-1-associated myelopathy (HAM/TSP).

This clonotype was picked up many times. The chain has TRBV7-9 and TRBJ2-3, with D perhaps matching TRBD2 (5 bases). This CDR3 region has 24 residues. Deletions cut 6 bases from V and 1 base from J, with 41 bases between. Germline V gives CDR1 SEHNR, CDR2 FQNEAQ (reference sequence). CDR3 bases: TGTGCCAGCAGTCTTGACCCCTCGAAAGGCGGGCCCGTGGGTTCACGAGGGCGCACAGATACGCAGTATTTT. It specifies CASSLDPSKGGPVGSRGRTDTQYF.

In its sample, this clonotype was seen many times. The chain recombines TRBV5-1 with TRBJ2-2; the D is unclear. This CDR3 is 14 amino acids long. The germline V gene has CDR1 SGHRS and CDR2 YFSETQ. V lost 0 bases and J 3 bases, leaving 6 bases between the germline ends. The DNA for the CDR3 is TGCGCCAGCAGCTTGGGGCAGTACACCGGGGAGCTGTTTTTT. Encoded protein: CASSLGQYTGELFF.

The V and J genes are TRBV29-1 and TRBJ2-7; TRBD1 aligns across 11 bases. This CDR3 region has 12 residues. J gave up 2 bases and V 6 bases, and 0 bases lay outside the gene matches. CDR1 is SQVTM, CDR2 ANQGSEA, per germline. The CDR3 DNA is TGCAGCGTGGGACAGGGGGCCTACGAGCAGTACTTC. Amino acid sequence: CSVGQGAYEQYF.

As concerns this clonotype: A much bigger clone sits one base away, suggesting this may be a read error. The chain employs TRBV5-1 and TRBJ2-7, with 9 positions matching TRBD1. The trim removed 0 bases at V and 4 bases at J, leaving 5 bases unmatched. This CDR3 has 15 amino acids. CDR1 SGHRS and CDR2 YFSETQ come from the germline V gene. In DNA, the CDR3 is TGCGCCAGCAGCTTGGACAGGGGGCTCAGGTACGAGCAGTACTTC. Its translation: CASSLDRGLRYEQYF.

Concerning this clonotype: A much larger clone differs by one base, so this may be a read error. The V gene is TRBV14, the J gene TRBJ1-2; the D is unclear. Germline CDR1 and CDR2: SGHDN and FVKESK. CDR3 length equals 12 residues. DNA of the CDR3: TGTGCCAACAGCCAAGCTCGCTATGGCTACACCTTC. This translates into CANSQARYGYTF.

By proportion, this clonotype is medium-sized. The CDR3, as DNA: TGTGCCAGCCGTCGACTAGAAAACATTCAGTACTTC. The encoded protein is CASRRLENIQYF. This chain connects TRBV2 to TRBJ2-4, with D perhaps TRBD2 (6 bases). In germline, CDR1 is SNHLY, CDR2 FYNNEI. V was trimmed by 8 bases and J by 5 bases, leaving 10 bases between them. The CDR3 contains 12 residues.

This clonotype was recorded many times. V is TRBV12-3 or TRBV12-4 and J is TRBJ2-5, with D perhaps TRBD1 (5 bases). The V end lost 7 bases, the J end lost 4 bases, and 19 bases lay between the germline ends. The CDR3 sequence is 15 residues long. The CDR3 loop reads CASTKPGARPETQYF. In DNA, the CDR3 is TGTGCCAGCACCAAACCTGGGGCTAGGCCAGAGACCCAGTACTTC.

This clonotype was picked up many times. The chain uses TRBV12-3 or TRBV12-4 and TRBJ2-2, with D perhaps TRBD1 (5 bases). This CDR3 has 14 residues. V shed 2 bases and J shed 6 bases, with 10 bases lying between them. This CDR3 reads CASSLQQVSGELFF. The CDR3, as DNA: TGTGCCAGCAGTTTACAACAGGTGTCCGGGGAGCTGTTTTTT.

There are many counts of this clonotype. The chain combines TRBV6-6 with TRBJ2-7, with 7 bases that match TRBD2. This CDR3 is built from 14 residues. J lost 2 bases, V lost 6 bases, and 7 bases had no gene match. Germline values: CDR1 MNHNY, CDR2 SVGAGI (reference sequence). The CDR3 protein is CASSSGGYAYEQYF. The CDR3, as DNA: TGTGCCAGCAGCTCCGGGGGGTACGCCTACGAGCAGTACTTC.

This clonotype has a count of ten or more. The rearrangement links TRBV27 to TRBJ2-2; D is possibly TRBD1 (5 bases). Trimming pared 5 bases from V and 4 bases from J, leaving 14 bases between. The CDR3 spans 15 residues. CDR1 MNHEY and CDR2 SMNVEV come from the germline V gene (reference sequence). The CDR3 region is CASSRQGRVTGELFF. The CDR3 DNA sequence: TGTGCCAGCAGTAGGCAGGGTCGAGTCACCGGGGAGCTGTTTTTT.

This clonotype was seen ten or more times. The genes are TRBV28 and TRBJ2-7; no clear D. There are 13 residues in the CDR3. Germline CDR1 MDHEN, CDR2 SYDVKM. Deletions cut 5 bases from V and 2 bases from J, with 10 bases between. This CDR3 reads CASSLQVTYEQYF. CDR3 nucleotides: TGTGCCAGCAGTCTCCAGGTCACCTACGAGCAGTACTTC.

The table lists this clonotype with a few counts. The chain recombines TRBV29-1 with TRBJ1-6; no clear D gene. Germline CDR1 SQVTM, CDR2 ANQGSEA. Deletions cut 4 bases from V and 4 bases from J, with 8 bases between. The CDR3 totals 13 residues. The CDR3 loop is CSVGTDYNSPLHF. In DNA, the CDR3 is TGCAGCGTTGGGACGGATTATAATTCACCCCTCCACTTT.

The chain's CDR3 is CSANPRGGEETQYF. CDR3 nucleotides: TGCAGTGCTAATCCTCGGGGGGGGGAAGAGACCCAGTACTTC. The gene calls are TRBV20-1 and TRBJ2-5; 8 nucleotides match TRBD2. Germline assignment: CDR1 DFQATT and CDR2 SNEGSKA (reference sequence). The CDR3 consists of 14 residues. With V trimmed by 4 bases and J by 3 bases, 7 bases remained unmatched.

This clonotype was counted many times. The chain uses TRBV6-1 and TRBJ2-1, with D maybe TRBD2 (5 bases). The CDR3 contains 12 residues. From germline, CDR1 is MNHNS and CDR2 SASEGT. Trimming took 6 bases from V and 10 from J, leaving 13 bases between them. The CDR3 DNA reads TGTGCCAGCAGCCTAGGAGGCTACGAGCAGTTCTTC. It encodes CASSLGGYEQFF.

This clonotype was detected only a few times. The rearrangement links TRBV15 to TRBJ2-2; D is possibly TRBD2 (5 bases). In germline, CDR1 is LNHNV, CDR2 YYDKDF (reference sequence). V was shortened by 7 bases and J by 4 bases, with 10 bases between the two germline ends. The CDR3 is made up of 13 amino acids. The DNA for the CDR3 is TGTGCCACCACCCGGGGATTCACCGGGGAGCTGTTTTTT. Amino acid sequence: CATTRGFTGELFF.

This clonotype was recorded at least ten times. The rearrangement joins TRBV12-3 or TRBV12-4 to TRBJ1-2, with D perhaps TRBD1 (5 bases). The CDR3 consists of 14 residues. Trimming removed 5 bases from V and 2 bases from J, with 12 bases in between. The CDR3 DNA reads TGTGCCAGCAGTACAGGTGTGGGGAACTATGGCTACACCTTC. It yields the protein CASSTGVGNYGYTF.

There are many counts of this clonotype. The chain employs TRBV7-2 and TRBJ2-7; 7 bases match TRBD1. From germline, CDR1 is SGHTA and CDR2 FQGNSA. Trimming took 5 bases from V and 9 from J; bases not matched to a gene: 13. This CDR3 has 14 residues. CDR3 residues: CASSATGLNHGQYF. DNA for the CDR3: TGTGCCAGCAGCGCGACAGGGCTAAATCACGGGCAGTACTTC.

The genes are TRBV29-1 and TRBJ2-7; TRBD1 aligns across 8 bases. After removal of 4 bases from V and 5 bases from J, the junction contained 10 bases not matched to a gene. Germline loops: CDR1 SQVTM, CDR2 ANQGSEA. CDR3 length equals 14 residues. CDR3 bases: TGCAGCGTTGCCCCCGGACAGGGAGGCAACGAGCAGTACTTC. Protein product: CSVAPGQGGNEQYF.

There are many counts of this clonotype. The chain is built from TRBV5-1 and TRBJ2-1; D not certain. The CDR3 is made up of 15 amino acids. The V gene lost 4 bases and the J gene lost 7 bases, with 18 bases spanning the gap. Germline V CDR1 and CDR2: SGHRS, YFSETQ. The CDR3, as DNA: TGCGCCAGCAGCCCCCTGGGTCTAATTTGGAATGAGCAGTTCTTC. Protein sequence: CASSPLGLIWNEQFF.

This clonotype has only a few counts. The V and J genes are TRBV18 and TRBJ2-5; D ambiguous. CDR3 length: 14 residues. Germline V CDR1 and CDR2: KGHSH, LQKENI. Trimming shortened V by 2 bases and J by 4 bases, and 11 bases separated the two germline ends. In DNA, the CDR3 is TGTGCCAGCTCACCAGATCCAACGTCAGAGACCCAGTACTTC. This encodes CASSPDPTSETQYF.

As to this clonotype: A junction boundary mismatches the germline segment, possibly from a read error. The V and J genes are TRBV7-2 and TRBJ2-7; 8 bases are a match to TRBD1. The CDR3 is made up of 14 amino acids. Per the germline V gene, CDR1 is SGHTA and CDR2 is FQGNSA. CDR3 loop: CASSFGTGRYEQYF. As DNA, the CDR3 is TGTGCCAGCAGCTTCGGGACAGGCAGATACGAACAGTACTTC.

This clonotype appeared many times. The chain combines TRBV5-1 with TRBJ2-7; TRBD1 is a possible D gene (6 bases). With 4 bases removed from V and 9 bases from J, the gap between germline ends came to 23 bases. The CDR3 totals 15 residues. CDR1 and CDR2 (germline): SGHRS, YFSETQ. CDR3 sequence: CASSTSQGPTGRQYF. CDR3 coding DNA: TGCGCCAGCAGCACATCCCAGGGGCCAACGGGAAGGCAGTACTTC.